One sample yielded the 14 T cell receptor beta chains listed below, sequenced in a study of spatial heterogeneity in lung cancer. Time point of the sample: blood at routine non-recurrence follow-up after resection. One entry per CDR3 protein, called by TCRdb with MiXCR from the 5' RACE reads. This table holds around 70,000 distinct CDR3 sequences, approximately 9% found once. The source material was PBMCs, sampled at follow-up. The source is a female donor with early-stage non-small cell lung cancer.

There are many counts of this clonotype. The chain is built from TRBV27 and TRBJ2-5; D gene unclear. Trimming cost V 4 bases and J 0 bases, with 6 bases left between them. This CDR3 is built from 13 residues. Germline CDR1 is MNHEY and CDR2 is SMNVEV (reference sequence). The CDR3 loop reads CASSSSYQETQYF. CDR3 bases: TGTGCCAGCAGTTCGTCGTACCAAGAGACCCAGTACTTC.

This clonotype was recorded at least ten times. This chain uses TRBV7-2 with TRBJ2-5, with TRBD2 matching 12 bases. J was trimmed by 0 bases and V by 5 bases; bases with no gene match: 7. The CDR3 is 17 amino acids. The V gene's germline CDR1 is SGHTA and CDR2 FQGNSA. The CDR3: CASSPGTSGLYQETQYF. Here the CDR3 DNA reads TGTGCCAGCAGCCCCGGGACTAGCGGGCTATACCAAGAGACCCAGTACTTC.

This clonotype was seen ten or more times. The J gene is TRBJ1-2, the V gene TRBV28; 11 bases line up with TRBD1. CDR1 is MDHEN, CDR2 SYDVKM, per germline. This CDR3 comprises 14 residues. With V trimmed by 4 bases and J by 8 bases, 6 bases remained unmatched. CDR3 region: CASSYGQGARGYTF. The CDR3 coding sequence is TGTGCCAGCAGTTATGGACAGGGGGCGCGGGGCTACACCTTC.

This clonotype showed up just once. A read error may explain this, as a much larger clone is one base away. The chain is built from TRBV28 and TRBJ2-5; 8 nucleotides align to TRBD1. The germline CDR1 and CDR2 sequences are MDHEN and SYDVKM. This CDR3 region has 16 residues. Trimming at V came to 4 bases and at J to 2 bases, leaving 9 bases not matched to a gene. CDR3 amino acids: CASSSGAGGKQETQYF. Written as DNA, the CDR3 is TGTGCCAGCAGTTCAGGGGCAGGGGGCAAGCAAGAGACCCAGTACTTC.

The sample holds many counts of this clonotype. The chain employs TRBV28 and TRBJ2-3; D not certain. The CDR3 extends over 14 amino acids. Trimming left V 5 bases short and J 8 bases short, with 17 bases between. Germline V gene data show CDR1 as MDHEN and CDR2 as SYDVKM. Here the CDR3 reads CASSPLVIWGTQYF. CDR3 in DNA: TGTGCCAGCAGTCCCCTTGTCATTTGGGGTACGCAGTATTTT.

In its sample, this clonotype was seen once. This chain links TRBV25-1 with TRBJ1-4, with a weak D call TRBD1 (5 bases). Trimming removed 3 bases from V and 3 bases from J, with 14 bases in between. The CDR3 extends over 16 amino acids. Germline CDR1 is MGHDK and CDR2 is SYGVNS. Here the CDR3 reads CASSDPSGAPNEKLFF. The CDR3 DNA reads TGTGCCAGCAGTGATCCTAGCGGGGCCCCTAATGAAAAACTGTTTTTT. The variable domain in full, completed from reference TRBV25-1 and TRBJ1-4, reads EADIYQTPRYLVIGTGKKITLECSQTMGHDKMYWYQQDPGMELHLIHYSYGVNSTEKGDLSSESTVSRIRTEHFPLTLESARPSHTSQYLCASSDPSGAPNEKLFFGSGTQLSVL.

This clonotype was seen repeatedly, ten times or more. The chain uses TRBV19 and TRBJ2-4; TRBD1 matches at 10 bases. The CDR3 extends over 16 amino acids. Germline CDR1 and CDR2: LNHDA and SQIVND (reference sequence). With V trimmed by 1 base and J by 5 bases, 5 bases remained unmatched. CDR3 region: CASSIGGTGAENIQYF. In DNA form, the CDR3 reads TGTGCCAGTAGTATAGGCGGGACAGGGGCGGAAAACATTCAGTACTTC.

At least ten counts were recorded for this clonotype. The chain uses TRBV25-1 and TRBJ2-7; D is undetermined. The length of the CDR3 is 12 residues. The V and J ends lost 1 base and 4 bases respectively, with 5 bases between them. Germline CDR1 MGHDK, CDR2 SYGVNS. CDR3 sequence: CASSELGYEQYF. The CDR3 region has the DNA TGTGCCAGCAGTGAATTAGGTTACGAGCAGTACTTC.

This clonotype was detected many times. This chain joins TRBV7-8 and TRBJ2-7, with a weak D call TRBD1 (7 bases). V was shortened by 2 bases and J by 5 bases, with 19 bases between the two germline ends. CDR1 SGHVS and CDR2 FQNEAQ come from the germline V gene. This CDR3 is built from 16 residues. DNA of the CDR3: TGTGCCAGCAGCTTAAGACGGAGTCAGGGGGGAAACGAGCAGTACTTC. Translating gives CASSLRRSQGGNEQYF.

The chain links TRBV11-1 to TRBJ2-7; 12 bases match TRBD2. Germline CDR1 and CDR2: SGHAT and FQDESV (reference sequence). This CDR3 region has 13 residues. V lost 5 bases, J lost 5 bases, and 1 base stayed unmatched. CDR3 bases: TGTGCCAGCAGCCGGACTAGCGGGAACGAGCAGTACTTC. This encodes CASSRTSGNEQYF.

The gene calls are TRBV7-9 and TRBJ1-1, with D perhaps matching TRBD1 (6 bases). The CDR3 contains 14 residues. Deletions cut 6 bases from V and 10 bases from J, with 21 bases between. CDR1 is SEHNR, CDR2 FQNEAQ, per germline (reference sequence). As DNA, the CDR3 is TGTGCCAGCAGTCACTCCGGGCCGAGGGGGAGAGCTTTCTTT. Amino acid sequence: CASSHSGPRGRAFF.

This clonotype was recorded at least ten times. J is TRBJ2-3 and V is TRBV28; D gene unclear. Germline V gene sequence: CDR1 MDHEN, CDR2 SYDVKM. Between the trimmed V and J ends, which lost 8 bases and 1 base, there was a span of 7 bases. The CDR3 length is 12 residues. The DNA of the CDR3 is TGTGCCAGCCGGGTTGGCACAGATACGCAGTATTTT. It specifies CASRVGTDTQYF.

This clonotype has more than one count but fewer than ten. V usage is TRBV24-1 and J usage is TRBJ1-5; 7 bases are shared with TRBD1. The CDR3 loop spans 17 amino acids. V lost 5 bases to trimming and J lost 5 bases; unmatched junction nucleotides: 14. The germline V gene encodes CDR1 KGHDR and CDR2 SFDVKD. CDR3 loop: CATSGPPFGTADQPQHF. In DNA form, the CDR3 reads TGTGCCACCAGTGGCCCCCCTTTTGGGACAGCCGATCAGCCCCAGCATTTT.

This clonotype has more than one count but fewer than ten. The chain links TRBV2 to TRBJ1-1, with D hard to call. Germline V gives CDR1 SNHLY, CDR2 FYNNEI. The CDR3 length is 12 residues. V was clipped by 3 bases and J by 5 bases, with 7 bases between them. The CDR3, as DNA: TGTGCCAGCAGTGATGGGCATACTGAAGCTTTCTTT. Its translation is CASSDGHTEAFF.